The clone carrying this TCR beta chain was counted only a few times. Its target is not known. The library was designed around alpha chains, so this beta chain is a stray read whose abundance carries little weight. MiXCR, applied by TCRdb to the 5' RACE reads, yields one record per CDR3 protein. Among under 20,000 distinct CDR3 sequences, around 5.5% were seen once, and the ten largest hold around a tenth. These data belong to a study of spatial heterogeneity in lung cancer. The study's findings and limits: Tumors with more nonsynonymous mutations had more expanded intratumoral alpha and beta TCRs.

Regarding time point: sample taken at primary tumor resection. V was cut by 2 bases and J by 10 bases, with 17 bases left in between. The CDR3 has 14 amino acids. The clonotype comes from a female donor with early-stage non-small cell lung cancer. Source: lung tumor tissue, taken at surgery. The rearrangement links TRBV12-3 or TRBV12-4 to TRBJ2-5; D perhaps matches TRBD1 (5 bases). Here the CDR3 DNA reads TGTGCCAGCAGTTTATCAGGGCCCCAAGGTAACCAGTACTTC. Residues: CASSLSGPQGNQYF.